This T cell receptor (beta chain) originates from a study of post-analysis software for immune sequencing data. Study summary: Progressive-relapsing, secondary progressive and relapsing-remitting multiple sclerosis were among the disease courses included.

TCR beta cDNA libraries included unique molecular identifiers. About 500,000 cDNA molecules came from about 1 to 10 million T cells. From the PCR reads, TCRdb called clonotypes with MiXCR, one entry per CDR3 protein. Among 600,000 to 750,000 distinct CDR3 sequences, 55% to 70% were seen once, and the ten largest hold roughly 10%. A few counts support this clonotype. The target antigen is unknown. The V end lost 0 bases, the J end lost 1 base, and 21 bases lay between the germline ends. Germline V gene data show CDR1 as LGHNA and CDR2 as YSLEER. The CDR3 is made up of 19 amino acids. Study findings and constraints: Roughly 5 TRBV segments were significantly more frequent in patients than in controls. TRBV5-6, TRBV5-1 and TRBV20-1 were among these segments. Significantly decreased normalized Chao1 diversity was recorded for multiple sclerosis patients relative to controls.

Input material: blood. V usage is TRBV4-3 and J usage is TRBJ1-2; D is perhaps TRBD1 (5 bases). The sequence derives from a girl aged 2-10 years with multiple sclerosis. The CDR3 here is CASSQDAGSNWGNNYGYTF. Here the CDR3 DNA reads TGCGCCAGCAGCCAAGATGCCGGTTCTAACTGGGGGAATAACTATGGCTACACCTTC.